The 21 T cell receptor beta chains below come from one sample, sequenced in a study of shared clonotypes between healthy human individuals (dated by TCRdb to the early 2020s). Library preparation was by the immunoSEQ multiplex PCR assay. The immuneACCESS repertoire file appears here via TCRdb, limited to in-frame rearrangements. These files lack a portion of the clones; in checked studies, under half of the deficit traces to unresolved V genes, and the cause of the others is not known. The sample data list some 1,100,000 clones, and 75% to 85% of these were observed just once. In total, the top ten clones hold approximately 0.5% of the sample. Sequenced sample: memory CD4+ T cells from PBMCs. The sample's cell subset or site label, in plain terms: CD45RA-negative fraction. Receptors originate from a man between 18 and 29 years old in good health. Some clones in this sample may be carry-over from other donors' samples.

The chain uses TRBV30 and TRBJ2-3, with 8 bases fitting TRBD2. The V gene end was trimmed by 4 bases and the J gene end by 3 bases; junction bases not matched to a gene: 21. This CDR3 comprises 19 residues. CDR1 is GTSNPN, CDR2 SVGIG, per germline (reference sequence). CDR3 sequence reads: CAWMVGRASGSPRTDTQYF. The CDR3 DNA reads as TGTGCCTGGATGGTGGGGCGGGCTAGCGGGTCCCCGAGGACAGATACGCAGTATTTT.

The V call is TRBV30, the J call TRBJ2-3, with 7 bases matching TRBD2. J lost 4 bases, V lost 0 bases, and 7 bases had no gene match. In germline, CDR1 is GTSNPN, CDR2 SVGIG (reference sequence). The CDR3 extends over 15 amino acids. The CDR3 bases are TGTGCCTGGAGTGTAGGACTAGAAGGGCCAGATACGCAGTATTTT. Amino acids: CAWSVGLEGPDTQYF.

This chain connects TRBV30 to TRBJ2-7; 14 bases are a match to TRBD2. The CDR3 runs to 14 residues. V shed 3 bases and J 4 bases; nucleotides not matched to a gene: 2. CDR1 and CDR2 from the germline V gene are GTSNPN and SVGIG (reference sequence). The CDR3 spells CAWRRTSGGYEQYF. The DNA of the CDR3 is TGTGCCTGGAGACGGACTAGCGGGGGGTACGAGCAGTACTTC.

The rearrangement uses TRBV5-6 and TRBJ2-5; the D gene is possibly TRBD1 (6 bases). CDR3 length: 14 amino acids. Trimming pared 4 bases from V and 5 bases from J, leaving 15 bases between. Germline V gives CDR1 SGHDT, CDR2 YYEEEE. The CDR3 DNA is TGTGCCAGCAGCACATACAGGGAAGGGGAGACCCAGTACTTC. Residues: CASSTYREGETQYF.

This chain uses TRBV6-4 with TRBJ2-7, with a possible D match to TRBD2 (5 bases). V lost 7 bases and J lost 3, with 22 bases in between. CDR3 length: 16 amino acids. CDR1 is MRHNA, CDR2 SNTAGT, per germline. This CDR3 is CASNYLLPGVRYEQYF. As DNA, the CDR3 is TGTGCCAGCAACTACCTACTCCCCGGGGTCCGCTACGAGCAGTACTTC.

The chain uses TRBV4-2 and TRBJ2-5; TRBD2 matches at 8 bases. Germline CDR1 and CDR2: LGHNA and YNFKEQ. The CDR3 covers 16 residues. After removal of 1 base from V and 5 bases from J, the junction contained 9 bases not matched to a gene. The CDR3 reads CASSQASGSIAETQYF. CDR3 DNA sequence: TGTGCCAGCAGCCAAGCCAGCGGGAGTATCGCGGAGACCCAGTACTTC.

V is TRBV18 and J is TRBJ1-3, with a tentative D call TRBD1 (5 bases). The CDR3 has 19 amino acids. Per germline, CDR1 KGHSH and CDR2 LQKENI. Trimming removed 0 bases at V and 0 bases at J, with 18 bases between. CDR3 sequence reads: CASSPPSRAGPSSGNTIYF. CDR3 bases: TGTGCCAGCTCACCACCGTCTAGGGCAGGGCCCTCCTCTGGAAACACCATATATTTT.

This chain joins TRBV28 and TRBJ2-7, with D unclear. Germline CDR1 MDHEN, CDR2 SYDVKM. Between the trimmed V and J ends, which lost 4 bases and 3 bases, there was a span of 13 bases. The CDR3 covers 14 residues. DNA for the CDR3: TGTGCCAGCAGTTCCAGGCACTCTAACTACGAGCAGTACTTC. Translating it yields CASSSRHSNYEQYF.

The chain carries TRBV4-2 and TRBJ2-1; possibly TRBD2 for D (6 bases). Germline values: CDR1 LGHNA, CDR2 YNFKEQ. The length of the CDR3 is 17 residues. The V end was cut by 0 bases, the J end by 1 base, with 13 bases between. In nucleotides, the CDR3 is TGTGCCAGCAGCCAAGATCGCGGGGCGGGGTCCTACAATGAGCAGTTCTTC. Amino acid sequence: CASSQDRGAGSYNEQFF.

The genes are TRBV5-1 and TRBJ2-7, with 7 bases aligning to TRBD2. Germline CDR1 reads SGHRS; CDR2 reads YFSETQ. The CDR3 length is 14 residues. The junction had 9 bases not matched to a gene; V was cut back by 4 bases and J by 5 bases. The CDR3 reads CASSQWTGLDEQYF. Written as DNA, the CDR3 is TGCGCCAGCAGCCAATGGACTGGACTAGACGAGCAGTACTTC.

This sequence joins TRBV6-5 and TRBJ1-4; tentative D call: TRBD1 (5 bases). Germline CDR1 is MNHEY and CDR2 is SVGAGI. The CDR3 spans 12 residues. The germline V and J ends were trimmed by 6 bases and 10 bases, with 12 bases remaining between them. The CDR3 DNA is TGTGCCAGCAGAAAGGTCGGGGGAAAACTGTTTTTT. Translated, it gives CASRKVGGKLFF.

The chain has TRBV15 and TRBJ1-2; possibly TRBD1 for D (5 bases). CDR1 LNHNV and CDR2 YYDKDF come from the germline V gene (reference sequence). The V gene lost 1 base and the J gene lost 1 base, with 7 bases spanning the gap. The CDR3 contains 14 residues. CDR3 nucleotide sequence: TGTGCCACCAGCAGAGCACAGGTTAACTATGGCTACACCTTC. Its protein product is CATSRAQVNYGYTF.

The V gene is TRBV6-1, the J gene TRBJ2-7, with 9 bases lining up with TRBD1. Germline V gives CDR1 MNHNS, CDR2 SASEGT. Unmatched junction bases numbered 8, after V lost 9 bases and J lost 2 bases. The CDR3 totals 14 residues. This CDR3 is CASRPGTGPYEQYF. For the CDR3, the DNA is TGTGCCAGTCGGCCCGGGACAGGGCCCTACGAGCAGTACTTC.

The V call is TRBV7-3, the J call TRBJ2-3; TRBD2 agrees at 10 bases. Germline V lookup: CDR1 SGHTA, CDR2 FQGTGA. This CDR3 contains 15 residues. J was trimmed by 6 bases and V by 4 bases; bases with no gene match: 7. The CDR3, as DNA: TGTGCCAGCAGCTCAATAGCGGGAGGAAGCGATACGCAGTATTTT. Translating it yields CASSSIAGGSDTQYF.

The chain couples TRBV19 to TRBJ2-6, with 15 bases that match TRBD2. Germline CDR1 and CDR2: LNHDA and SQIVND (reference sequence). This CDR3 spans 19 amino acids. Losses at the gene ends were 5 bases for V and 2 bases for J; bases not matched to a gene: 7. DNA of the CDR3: TGTGCCAGTAGTCTACCAGGACTAGCGGGAGGGGCTGGGGCCAACGTCCTGACTTTC. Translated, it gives CASSLPGLAGGAGANVLTF.

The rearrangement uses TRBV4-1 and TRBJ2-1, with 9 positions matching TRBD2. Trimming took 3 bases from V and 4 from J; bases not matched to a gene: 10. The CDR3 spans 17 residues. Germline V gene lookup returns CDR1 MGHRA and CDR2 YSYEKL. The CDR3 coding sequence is TGCGCCAGCAGCCAGGGTCGAAGGCTAGCGGGGTACAATGAGCAGTTCTTC. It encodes CASSQGRRLAGYNEQFF.

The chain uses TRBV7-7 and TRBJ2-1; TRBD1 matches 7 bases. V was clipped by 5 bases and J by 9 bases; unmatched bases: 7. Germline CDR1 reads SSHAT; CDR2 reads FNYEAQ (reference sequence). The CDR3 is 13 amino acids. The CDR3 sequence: CASSKTGAGEQFF. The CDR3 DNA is TGTGCCAGCAGCAAAACAGGGGCGGGTGAGCAGTTCTTC.

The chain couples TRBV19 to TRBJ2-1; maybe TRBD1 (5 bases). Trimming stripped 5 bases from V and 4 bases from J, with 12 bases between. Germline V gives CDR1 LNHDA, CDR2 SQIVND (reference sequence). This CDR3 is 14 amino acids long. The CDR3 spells CASSSQGRYNEQFF. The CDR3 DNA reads TGTGCCAGTAGTTCCCAGGGCCGATACAATGAGCAGTTCTTC.

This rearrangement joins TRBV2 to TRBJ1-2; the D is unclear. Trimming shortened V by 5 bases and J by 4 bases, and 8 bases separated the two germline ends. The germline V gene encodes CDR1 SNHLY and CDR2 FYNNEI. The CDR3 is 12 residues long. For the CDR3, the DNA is TGTGCCAGCAGTACAGATACCTATGGCTACACCTTC. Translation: CASSTDTYGYTF.

DNA for the CDR3: TGTGCCAGCTCACCACCAGCACCGACGGGGGAGCAGTACTTC. It encodes CASSPPAPTGEQYF. The chain joins TRBV18 to TRBJ2-7; weak D call: TRBD2 (5 bases). Germline CDR1 and CDR2: KGHSH and LQKENI. With 0 bases removed from V and 7 bases from J, the gap between germline ends came to 13 bases. This CDR3 is 14 amino acids long.

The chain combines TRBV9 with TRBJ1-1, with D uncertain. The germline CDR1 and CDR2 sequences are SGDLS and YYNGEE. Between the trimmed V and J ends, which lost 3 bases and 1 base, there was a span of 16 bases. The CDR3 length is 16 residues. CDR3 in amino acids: CASSGLPGLGNTEAFF. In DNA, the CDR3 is TGTGCCAGCAGCGGCTTGCCGGGATTGGGGAACACTGAAGCTTTCTTT. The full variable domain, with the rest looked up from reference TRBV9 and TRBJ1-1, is DSGVTQTPKHLITATGQRVTLRCSPRSGDLSVYWYQQSLDQGLQFLIQYYNGEERAKGNILERFSAQQFPDLHSELNLSSLELGDSALYFCASSGLPGLGNTEAFFGQGTRLTVV.